The 22 T cell receptor beta chains listed next were all sequenced from one sample in a study of cytomegalovirus exposure and HLA in healthy donors. Use of 60 Vbeta and 13 Jbeta primers characterized the PCR. The protocol was immunoSEQ multiplex PCR, while the TCRdb copy is restricted to in-frame clones and leaves out a portion. The sample records approximately 130,000 clones, more than 70% being singletons. The source material was PBMCs. These receptors originate from a man aged 45 to 65 in good health and CMV-seropositive.

This chain joins TRBV7-2 and TRBJ2-7; weak D call: TRBD2 (6 bases). V shed 1 base and J shed 6 bases, with 16 bases lying between them. This CDR3 comprises 15 residues. Germline loops: CDR1 SGHTA, CDR2 FQGNSA. The CDR3 DNA sequence: TGTGCCAGCAGCTTAGAGGGGCGGGATTTGGGCGAGCAGTACTTC. This codes for CASSLEGRDLGEQYF.

The rearrangement joins TRBV5-1 to TRBJ1-1; unclear D gene. Trimming cost V 4 bases and J 6 bases, with 16 bases left between them. Germline CDR1 SGHRS, CDR2 YFSETQ. This CDR3 is built from 14 residues. The CDR3 bases are TGCGCCAGCAGCCCTCGGGAGGGTAACGCTGAAGCTTTCTTT. It is translated as CASSPREGNAEAFF.

This clone is a singleton in its sample. This sequence joins TRBV25-1 and TRBJ1-1, with D hard to call. The germline CDR1 and CDR2 sequences are MGHDK and SYGVNS. V lost 8 bases and J lost 0, with 22 bases in between. There are 17 residues in the CDR3. The DNA for the CDR3 is TGTGCCAGCCCACAAAAATTTGACCAGAGGCTGAACACTGAAGCTTTCTTT. Translation: CASPQKFDQRLNTEAFF.

This clone has more than one count but fewer than ten. J is TRBJ1-1 and V is TRBV27, with D maybe TRBD1 (6 bases). The CDR3 loop spans 13 amino acids. Germline CDR1 reads MNHEY; CDR2 reads SMNVEV (reference sequence). V gave up 5 bases and J gave up 1 base, with 8 bases separating them. The CDR3 is CASSLQGNTEAFF. For the CDR3, the DNA is TGTGCCAGCAGTCTACAGGGGAACACTGAAGCTTTCTTT.

V and J are TRBV7-9 and TRBJ2-2; D may be TRBD2 (6 bases). This CDR3 is built from 13 residues. The V gene lost 4 bases and the J gene lost 6 bases, with 9 bases spanning the gap. The germline gives CDR1 SEHNR, CDR2 FQNEAQ (reference sequence). The CDR3 DNA is TGTGCCAGCAGCTGGAGGGGTCCCGGGGAGCTGTTTTTT. Translated, it gives CASSWRGPGELFF.

This clone was seen a single time. The chain carries TRBV4-1 and TRBJ2-1; the D is unclear. Germline-derived CDR1 and CDR2 are MGHRA and YSYEKL. CDR3 length: 12 amino acids. The V end lost 0 bases, the J end lost 6 bases, and 3 bases lay between the germline ends. Here the CDR3 DNA reads TGCGCCAGCAGCCAAGATCGCAATGAGCAGTTCTTC. This gives the protein CASSQDRNEQFF.

The rearrangement joins TRBV4-1 to TRBJ2-5; 8 positions agree with TRBD1. The germline gives CDR1 MGHRA, CDR2 YSYEKL. The CDR3 covers 14 residues. J gave up 4 bases and V 3 bases, and 4 bases lay outside the gene matches. Here the CDR3 DNA reads TGCGCCAGCAGCCATGATACAGGGGGAGAGACCCAGTACTTC. It is translated as CASSHDTGGETQYF.

V and J are TRBV5-4 and TRBJ2-3; TRBD2 matches at 12 bases. This CDR3 contains 17 residues. The V and J ends lost 1 base and 10 bases, in that order; junction bases with no gene match: 13. From germline, CDR1 is SGHNT and CDR2 YYREEE (reference sequence). This chain's CDR3 is CASSLSSGRASEGAQYF. The CDR3 DNA reads TGTGCCAGCAGCTTGTCTAGCGGGAGGGCCTCTGAGGGGGCGCAGTATTTT.

This rearrangement joins TRBV28 to TRBJ2-1, with 10 bases that match TRBD1. CDR3 length: 17 residues. The germline gives CDR1 MDHEN, CDR2 SYDVKM. Trimming cost V 7 bases and J 5 bases; bases outside gene matches: 14. CDR3 DNA sequence: TGTGCCAGCAATCCGGGACAGGGGTGGGCCTTAAACAATGAGCAGTTCTTC. It yields the protein CASNPGQGWALNNEQFF.

This clone was detected a few times. The V call is TRBV19, the J call TRBJ1-2; maybe TRBD1 (6 bases). V lost 5 bases to trimming and J lost 0 bases, with 13 bases between them. In germline, CDR1 is LNHDA, CDR2 SQIVND (reference sequence). The CDR3 consists of 15 residues. CDR3 sequence: CASSQGPGTNYGYTF. CDR3 bases: TGTGCCAGTAGTCAGGGGCCGGGGACTAACTATGGCTACACCTTC.

The V and J genes are TRBV2 and TRBJ1-4; TRBD1 might be the D (5 bases). CDR3 length: 15 residues. The V gene lost 2 bases and the J gene lost 10 bases, with 17 bases spanning the gap. Germline V gives CDR1 SNHLY, CDR2 FYNNEI. Here the CDR3 reads CASSEYGQGAGKLFF. CDR3 nucleotide sequence: TGTGCCAGCAGTGAATATGGCCAGGGTGCAGGAAAACTGTTTTTT.

The V gene is TRBV5-6, the J gene TRBJ1-6; D is possibly TRBD1 (6 bases). CDR3 length equals 16 residues. V lost 0 bases, J lost 6 bases, and 13 bases lay in between. Per the germline V gene, CDR1 is SGHDT and CDR2 is YYEEEE. The CDR3 nucleotides are TGTGCCAGCAGCTTGGCCCATCGGACAGTTAATTCACCCCTCCACTTT. Translated, it gives CASSLAHRTVNSPLHF.

The table lists this clone with a few counts. This chain joins TRBV6-1 and TRBJ1-4, with D possibly being TRBD1 (6 bases). The germline V gene encodes CDR1 MNHNS and CDR2 SASEGT. CDR3 length: 13 amino acids. The V end was cut by 11 bases, the J end by 6 bases, with 16 bases between. CDR3 DNA: TGTGCCGTCCAAAGGGGGAGCCATGAAAAACTGTTTTTT. Its translation is CAVQRGSHEKLFF.

The chain uses TRBV9 and TRBJ1-3, with D tentatively TRBD1 (6 bases). CDR1 is SGDLS and CDR2 is YYNGEE in the germline V gene. CDR3 length equals 17 residues. The V and J ends lost 0 bases and 4 bases respectively, with 17 bases between them. CDR3 residues: CASSVDPRGGVGNTIYF. In DNA, the CDR3 is TGTGCCAGCAGCGTAGATCCCCGCGGGGGCGTAGGAAACACCATATATTTT.

This chain links TRBV19 with TRBJ2-7; D perhaps matches TRBD2 (5 bases). This CDR3 has 13 residues. V lost 1 base and J lost 5, with 9 bases in between. From germline, CDR1 is LNHDA and CDR2 SQIVND (reference sequence). DNA of the CDR3: TGTGCCAGTAGTATAGCTCGGGGTAACGAGCAGTACTTC. Its protein is CASSIARGNEQYF.

This chain joins TRBV10-3 and TRBJ2-7; D is perhaps TRBD2 (6 bases). The CDR3 runs 14 residues. CDR1 and CDR2 (germline): ENHRY, SYGVKD. V was cut by 6 bases and J by 0 bases, with 12 bases left in between. The CDR3 DNA sequence: TGTGCCATCAGGGGGGACTTCCTCTCCTACGAGCAGTACTTC. Residues: CAIRGDFLSYEQYF.

V and J are TRBV6-5 and TRBJ2-5; D gene ambiguous. Trimming left V 8 bases short and J 5 bases short, with 12 bases between. From germline, CDR1 is MNHEY and CDR2 SVGAGI. The CDR3 totals 12 residues. The CDR3 protein is CASRRGAETQYF. The CDR3 DNA reads as TGTGCCAGCCGACGCGGCGCGGAGACCCAGTACTTC.

The chain combines TRBV19 with TRBJ1-1, with D unclear. The CDR3 is made up of 15 amino acids. V was clipped by 6 bases and J by 1 base, with 15 bases between them. Germline CDR1 is LNHDA and CDR2 is SQIVND (reference sequence). CDR3 residues: CASSDLPSGNTEAFF. CDR3 coding DNA: TGTGCCAGTAGCGATTTGCCTAGTGGGAACACTGAAGCTTTCTTT.

The chain links TRBV11-2 to TRBJ2-2; 13 bases fit TRBD2. The CDR3 is 16 residues long. V dropped 3 bases and J dropped 4; count of bases not matched to a gene: 2. Per the germline V gene, CDR1 is SGHAT and CDR2 is FQNNGV. CDR3 in amino acids: CASSLTSGRSTGELFF. The CDR3 coding sequence is TGTGCCAGCAGCTTGACTAGCGGGAGGAGCACCGGGGAGCTGTTTTTT.

The CDR3 is CASSSRGKNIQYF. DNA of the CDR3: TGTGCCAGCAGCTCCAGGGGTAAAAACATTCAGTACTTC. This chain connects TRBV7-2 to TRBJ2-4; D might be TRBD1 (6 bases). From germline, CDR1 is SGHTA and CDR2 FQGNSA. The germline V and J ends were trimmed by 4 bases and 4 bases, with 8 bases remaining between them. CDR3 length: 13 residues.

J is TRBJ1-2 and V is TRBV2, with 8 bases identical to TRBD1. The CDR3 runs to 12 residues. Germline CDR1 is SNHLY and CDR2 is FYNNEI. V gave up 6 bases and J gave up 5 bases; unmatched junction bases: 2. Written as DNA, the CDR3 is TGTGCCAGCAGAGGACAGGGTTATGGCTACACCTTC. It encodes CASRGQGYGYTF. Full variable domain (remainder filled in from reference TRBV2 and TRBJ1-2): EPEVTQTPSHQVTQMGQEVILRCVPISNHLYFYWYRQILGQKVEFLVSFYNNEISEKSEIFDDQFSVERPDGSNFTLKIRSTKLEDSAMYFCASRGQGYGYTFGSGTRLTVV.

V usage is TRBV11-2 and J usage is TRBJ2-5, with 8 positions matching TRBD1. Germline V gene sequence: CDR1 SGHAT, CDR2 FQNNGV. The CDR3 extends over 13 amino acids. The V segment lost 3 bases and the J segment 4 bases; nucleotides outside the gene matches: 1. CDR3 protein: CASSFTGGETQYF. CDR3 DNA: TGTGCCAGCAGCTTTACAGGGGGAGAGACCCAGTACTTC. The full variable domain, its missing parts supplied by reference TRBV11-2 and TRBJ2-5, is EAGVAQSPRYKIIEKRQSVAFWCNPISGHATLYWYQQILGQGPKLLIQFQNNGVVDDSQLPKDRFSAERLKGVDSTLKIQPAKLEDSAVYLCASSFTGGETQYFGPGTRLLVL.